This T cell receptor beta chain originates from a study of blood T cell repertoires in COVID-19. About the study: The study drew acute and convalescent COVID-19 samples from the United States, Italy and Spain.

Sequenced by immunoSEQ multiplex PCR; TCRdb stores in-frame clones only, minus some. Of about 69,000 clones detected, 80% to 85% appear once; the ten largest clones hold 27%. V lost 0 bases and J 1 base, leaving 4 bases between the germline ends. The germline CDR1 and CDR2 sequences are GTSNPN and SVGIG (reference sequence). This CDR3 has 13 residues. The TCR comes from a human donor in a cohort sampled during active COVID-19. Material: peripheral blood. This chain uses TRBV30 with TRBJ1-5, with unresolved D. CDR3 amino acids: CAWSVRSNQPQHF. The CDR3 nucleotides read TGTGCCTGGAGTGTACGGAGCAATCAGCCCCAGCATTTT.